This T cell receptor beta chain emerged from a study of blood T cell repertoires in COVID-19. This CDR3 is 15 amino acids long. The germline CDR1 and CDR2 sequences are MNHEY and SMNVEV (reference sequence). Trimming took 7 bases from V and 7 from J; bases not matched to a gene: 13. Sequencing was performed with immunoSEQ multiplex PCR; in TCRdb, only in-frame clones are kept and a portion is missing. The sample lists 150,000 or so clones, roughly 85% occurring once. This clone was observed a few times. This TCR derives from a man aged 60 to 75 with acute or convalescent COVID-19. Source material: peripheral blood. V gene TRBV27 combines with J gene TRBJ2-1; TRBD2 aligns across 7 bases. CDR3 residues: CASNPSGSTTNEQFF. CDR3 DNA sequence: TGTGCCAGCAACCCTAGCGGCTCGACGACAAATGAGCAGTTCTTC.